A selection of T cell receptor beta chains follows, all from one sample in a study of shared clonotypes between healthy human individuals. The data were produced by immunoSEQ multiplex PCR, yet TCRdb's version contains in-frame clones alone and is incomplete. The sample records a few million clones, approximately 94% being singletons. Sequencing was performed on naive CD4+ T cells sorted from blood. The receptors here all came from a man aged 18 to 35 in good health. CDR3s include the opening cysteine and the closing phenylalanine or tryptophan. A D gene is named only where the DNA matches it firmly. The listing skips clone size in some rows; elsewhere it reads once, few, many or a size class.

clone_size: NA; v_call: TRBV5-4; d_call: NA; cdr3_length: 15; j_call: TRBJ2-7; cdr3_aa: CASSRSTLKTGEQYF; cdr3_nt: TGTGCCAGCAGCCGTTCGACACTCAAGACAGGCGAGCAGTACTTC
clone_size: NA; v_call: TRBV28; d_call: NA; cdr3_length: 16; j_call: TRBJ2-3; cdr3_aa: CASRPTGTRRTDTQYF; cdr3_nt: TGTGCCAGCAGGCCTACCGGGACGAGGAGGACAGATACGCAGTATTTT
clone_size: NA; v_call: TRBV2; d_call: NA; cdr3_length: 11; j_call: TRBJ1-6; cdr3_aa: CASSGGTKIHF; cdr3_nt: TGTGCCAGCAGTGGGGGGACAAAAATCCACTTT
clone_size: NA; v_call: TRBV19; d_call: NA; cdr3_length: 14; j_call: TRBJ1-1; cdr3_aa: CASSIDLGVTEAFF; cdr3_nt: TGTGCCAGTAGTATAGATCTGGGGGTCACTGAAGCTTTCTTT
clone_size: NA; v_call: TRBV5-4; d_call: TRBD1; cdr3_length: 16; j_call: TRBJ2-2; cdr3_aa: CASSRGQGVATGELFF; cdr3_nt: TGTGCCAGCAGTCGCGGACAGGGAGTTGCCACCGGGGAGCTGTTTTTT
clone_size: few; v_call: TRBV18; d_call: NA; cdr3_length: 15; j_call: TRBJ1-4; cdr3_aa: CASSPNRADNEKLFF; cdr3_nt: TGTGCCAGCTCACCGAACAGGGCCGATAATGAAAAACTGTTTTTT
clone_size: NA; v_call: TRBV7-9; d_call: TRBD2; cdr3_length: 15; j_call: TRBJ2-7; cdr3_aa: CASSIGSGSSYEQYF; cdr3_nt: TGTGCCAGCAGCATCGGAAGCGGGAGCTCCTACGAGCAGTACTTC
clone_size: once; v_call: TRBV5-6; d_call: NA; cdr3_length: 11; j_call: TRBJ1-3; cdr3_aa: CASSAESPWAW; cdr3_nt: TGTGCCAGCAGCGCTGAGTCCCCTTGGGCTTGG
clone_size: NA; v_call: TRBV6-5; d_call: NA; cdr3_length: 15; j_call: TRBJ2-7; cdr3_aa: CASSARPTVPYEQYF; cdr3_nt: TGTGCCAGCAGTGCAAGGCCGACGGTCCCCTACGAGCAGTACTTC
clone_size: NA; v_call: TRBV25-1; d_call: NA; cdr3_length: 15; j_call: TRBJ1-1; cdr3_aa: CASSESGGMNTEAFF; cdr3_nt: TGTGCCAGCAGTGAATCTGGCGGTATGAACACTGAAGCTTTCTTT
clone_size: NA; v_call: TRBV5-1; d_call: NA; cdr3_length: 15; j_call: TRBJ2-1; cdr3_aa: CASSFGDTRYNEQFF; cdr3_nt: TGCGCCAGCAGCTTTGGGGACACCCGATACAATGAGCAGTTCTTC